These T cell receptor beta chains were read from a single sample in a study of blood T cells in healthy people across ages. Each CDR3 protein gets one entry after TCRdb re-called the 5' RACE reads with MiXCR. The sample has over a million distinct CDR3 sequences, around 42% seen once. The sequencing sample was made of blood. These receptor sequences come from a woman younger than 30 in good health. CDR3s include the opening cysteine and the closing phenylalanine or tryptophan. The D gene is left open where the match is weak.

D gene	V gene	CDR3 protein
-	TRBV7-2	CASSPGLRFNEQYF
TRBD2	TRBV27	CASSLFFLAANTGELFF
TRBD1	TRBV28	CASSPPDRAFYGYTF
-	TRBV20-1	CSARVLGFNTEAFF
-	TRBV12-3/TRBV12-4	CASSPNKGVRETQYF
-	TRBV15	CATSRDGRGYTF
-	TRBV30	CAWEVNTEAFF
-	TRBV3-1	CASSHWSGAPPGELFF
-	TRBV9	CASSVAGDDEQYF
TRBD2	TRBV18	CASSPGAGGPGEQFF
TRBD1	TRBV12-3/TRBV12-4	CASSRIGTGANSPLHF
TRBD2	TRBV4-1	CASSQDGAAGVFYEQYF
-	TRBV12-3/TRBV12-4	CASRTTGGYTF
-	TRBV4-1	CASSQGGRGAYNEQFF
-	TRBV7-3	CASSISLNEQFF
-	TRBV13	CASSIDQGYTF
TRBD2	TRBV6-2/TRBV6-3	CASSTGLAGGRNSYNEQFF
-	TRBV11-3	CASMALSTGELFF
-	TRBV12-3/TRBV12-4	CASSPAGGLAKNTQYF
TRBD1	TRBV7-9	CASSLWDRELNEQFF
-	TRBV2	CASSGHVTTKDTQYF
-	TRBV12-3/TRBV12-4	CASSFRRALLSPHEQFF
TRBD1	TRBV5-1	CASSLGGQGKIYGYTF
TRBD1	TRBV9	CASSRDSPSTDTQYF
-	TRBV27	CASSLGPGGTYNEQYF
-	TRBV20-1	CSASSHLNTEAFF
TRBD2	TRBV5-6	CASSFLAGAYEQYF
-	TRBV6-5	CASSYSEHEQFF
-	TRBV4-2	CASSQGYYNYEQYF